These 9 T cell receptor beta chains share one sample of origin, sequenced in a study of cytomegalovirus exposure and HLA in healthy donors (dated 2017 in TCRdb). The method was the immunoSEQ multiplex PCR assay. For the multiplex PCR, a mixture combining 60 forward primers for TCR Vbeta segments and 13 reverse primers for TCR Jbeta segments was used. TCRdb limited this immuneACCESS table to in-frame rearrangements with V and J called. A share of clones is missing; checked studies link under half to unresolved V genes, and the rest is unexplained. This sample holds a few hundred thousand clones; 70% to 90% were observed only once. 2.9% of the sample is taken by the ten largest. Sequenced sample: PBMCs. The source is a man aged 30 to 39 in good health and CMV-seronegative.

The V gene is TRBV7-9, the J gene TRBJ2-6, with 10 bases fitting TRBD1. V gave up 5 bases and J gave up 0 bases; unmatched junction bases: 4. The germline gives CDR1 SEHNR, CDR2 FQNEAQ (reference sequence). The CDR3 runs to 17 residues. Here the CDR3 DNA reads TGTGCCAGCAGCCGCGGGACAGGGGTCTCTGGGGCCAACGTCCTGACTTTC. It codes for CASSRGTGVSGANVLTF.

The CDR3 loop reads CASSLSLDEQFF. CDR3 coding DNA: TGCGCCAGCAGCCTTAGTCTCGATGAGCAGTTCTTC. This chain connects TRBV4-1 to TRBJ2-1; D is undetermined. This CDR3 contains 12 residues. Looked up from germline, CDR1 is MGHRA and CDR2 is YSYEKL. Trimming removed 4 bases at V and 8 bases at J, with 9 bases between.

V and J are TRBV6-4 and TRBJ1-2; 9 positions match TRBD1. Germline values: CDR1 MRHNA, CDR2 SNTAGT. V gave up 0 bases and J gave up 5 bases; unmatched junction bases: 7. The CDR3 spans 16 residues. The DNA of the CDR3 is TGTGCCAGCAGTGACTCTTCACAGGGGGCATGGTATGGCTACACCTTC. As protein: CASSDSSQGAWYGYTF.

The chain uses TRBV27 and TRBJ1-1; 7 bases fit TRBD1. The CDR3 extends over 13 amino acids. CDR1 and CDR2 from the germline V gene are MNHEY and SMNVEV (reference sequence). V lost 5 bases, J lost 4 bases, and 4 bases stayed unmatched. The CDR3 is CASSPGGTTEAFF. CDR3 coding DNA: TGTGCCAGCAGTCCAGGGGGAACCACTGAAGCTTTCTTT.

Comments on this clone: Sequence at one end of the junction differs from germline and may be a read error. The rearrangement links TRBV28 to TRBJ2-6, with 10 bases identical to TRBD1. Germline V CDR1 and CDR2: MDHEN, SYDVKM. The CDR3 covers 17 residues. The CDR3 DNA reads TGTGCCAGCAGGGGGACCGACAGGGGGCCTGGGGCCAGCGTCCTGACTTTC. It encodes CASRGTDRGPGASVLTF.

This clone was seen a few times. One end of the junction does not line up with germline, which may come from a read error. This sequence joins TRBV7-9 and TRBJ1-4; a possible D gene is TRBD1 (5 bases). CDR1 and CDR2 from the germline V gene are SEHNR and FQNEAQ (reference sequence). The CDR3 covers 15 residues. CDR3 sequence: CSSSFSTGVNEKLFF. In DNA, the CDR3 is TGTTCCAGCAGCTTTTCAACAGGTGTTAATGAAAAACTGTTTTTT.

For the CDR3, the DNA is TGTGCCAGCAGCGCCACGGTAGCGGGGGGCGTTTGGGGCTACACCTTC. Encoded protein: CASSATVAGGVWGYTF. This chain connects TRBV9 to TRBJ1-2; D might be TRBD1 (6 bases). Germline V gene data show CDR1 as SGDLS and CDR2 as YYNGEE. The CDR3 covers 16 residues. V lost 3 bases and J lost 8, with 23 bases in between. The full variable domain, with the rest looked up from reference TRBV9 and TRBJ1-2, is DSGVTQTPKHLITATGQRVTLRCSPRSGDLSVYWYQQSLDQGLQFLIQYYNGEERAKGNILERFSAQQFPDLHSELNLSSLELGDSALYFCASSATVAGGVWGYTFGSGTRLTVV.

The J gene is TRBJ1-2, the V gene TRBV14; no reliable D call. Germline values: CDR1 SGHDN, CDR2 FVKESK. This CDR3 has 13 residues. V gave up 4 bases and J gave up 4 bases, with 10 bases separating them. The chain's CDR3 is CASSPPSPYGYTF. The CDR3 DNA reads as TGTGCCAGCAGCCCCCCGAGCCCCTATGGCTACACCTTC.

The chain links TRBV9 to TRBJ2-1, with D possibly being TRBD2 (6 bases). Germline-derived CDR1 and CDR2 are SGDLS and YYNGEE. V lost 0 bases and J lost 12, with 22 bases in between. This CDR3 comprises 16 residues. CDR3 DNA: TGTGCCAGCAGCGTAGGTGAAGCGGGCCCCAGCTTGGCGCAGTTCTTC. The encoded protein is CASSVGEAGPSLAQFF. Supplemented by reference TRBV9 and TRBJ2-1, the full variable domain reads DSGVTQTPKHLITATGQRVTLRCSPRSGDLSVYWYQQSLDQGLQFLIQYYNGEERAKGNILERFSAQQFPDLHSELNLSSLELGDSALYFCASSVGEAGPSLAQFFGPGTRLTVL.